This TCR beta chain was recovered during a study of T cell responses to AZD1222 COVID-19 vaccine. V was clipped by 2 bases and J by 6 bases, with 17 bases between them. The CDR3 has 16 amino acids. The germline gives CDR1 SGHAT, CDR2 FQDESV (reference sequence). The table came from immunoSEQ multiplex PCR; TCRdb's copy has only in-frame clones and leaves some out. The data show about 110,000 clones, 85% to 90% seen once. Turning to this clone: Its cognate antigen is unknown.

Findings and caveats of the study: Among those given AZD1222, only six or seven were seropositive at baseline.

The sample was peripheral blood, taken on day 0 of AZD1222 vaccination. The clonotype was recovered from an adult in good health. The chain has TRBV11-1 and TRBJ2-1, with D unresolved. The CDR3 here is CASSLRAWTDANEQFF. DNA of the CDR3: TGTGCCAGCAGCTTACGAGCATGGACCGACGCCAATGAGCAGTTCTTC.